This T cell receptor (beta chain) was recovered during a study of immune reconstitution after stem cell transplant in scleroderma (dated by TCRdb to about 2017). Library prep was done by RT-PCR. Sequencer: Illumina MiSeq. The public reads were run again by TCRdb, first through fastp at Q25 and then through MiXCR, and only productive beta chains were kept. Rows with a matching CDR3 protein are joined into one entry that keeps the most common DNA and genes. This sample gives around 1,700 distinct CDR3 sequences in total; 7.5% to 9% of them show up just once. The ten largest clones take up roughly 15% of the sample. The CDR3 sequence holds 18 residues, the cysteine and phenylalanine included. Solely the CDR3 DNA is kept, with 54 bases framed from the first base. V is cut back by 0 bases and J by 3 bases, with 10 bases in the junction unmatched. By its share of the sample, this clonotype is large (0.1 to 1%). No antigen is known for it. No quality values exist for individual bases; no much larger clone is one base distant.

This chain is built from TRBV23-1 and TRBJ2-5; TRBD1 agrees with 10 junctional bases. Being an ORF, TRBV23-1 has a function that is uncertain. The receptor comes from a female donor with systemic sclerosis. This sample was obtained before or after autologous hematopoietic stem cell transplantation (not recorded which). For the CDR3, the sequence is CASSQSSRDRGQKETQYF. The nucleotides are TGCGCCAGCAGTCAATCATCAAGGGACAGGGGACAAAAAGAGACCCAGTACTTC.